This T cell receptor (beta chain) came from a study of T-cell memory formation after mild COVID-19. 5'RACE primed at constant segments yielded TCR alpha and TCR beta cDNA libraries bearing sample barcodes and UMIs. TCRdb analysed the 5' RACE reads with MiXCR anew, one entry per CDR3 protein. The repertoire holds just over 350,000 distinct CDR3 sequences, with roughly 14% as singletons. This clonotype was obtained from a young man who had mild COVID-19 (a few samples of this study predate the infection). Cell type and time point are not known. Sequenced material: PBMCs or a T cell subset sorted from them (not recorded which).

CDR3 protein: CSALRGGAYNEQFF. For the CDR3, the DNA is TGCAGTGCTCTCCGGGGTGGAGCCTACAATGAGCAGTTCTTC. The chain employs TRBV20-1 and TRBJ2-1; TRBD2 might be the D (5 bases). With 5 bases removed from V and 2 bases from J, the gap between germline ends came to 13 bases. Germline V gene lookup returns CDR1 DFQATT and CDR2 SNEGSKA (reference sequence). The CDR3 loop spans 14 amino acids.